The clone carrying this T cell receptor (beta chain) was observed at least ten times. Antigen specificity is unknown. The protocol attached unique molecular identifiers to individual cDNA molecules. TCRdb reprocessed the 5' RACE reads via MiXCR and lists one record per CDR3 protein. The table has tens of thousands of distinct CDR3 sequences, roughly 4.5% seen once. The V gene's germline CDR1 is ENHRY and CDR2 SYGVKD. The V end was cut by 11 bases, the J end by 9 bases, with 17 bases between. This CDR3 spans 13 amino acids. The sample originates from a study of early T cells in non-severe SARS-CoV-2 infection. Study details: Bulk RNA isolated from unsorted whole blood underwent sequencing; chains were not paired.

Study findings and constraints: VDJdb matching skewed toward anti-spike CD8 responses, missing private and CD4 specificities.

The TCR sequence derives from an adult who was a healthcare worker with PCR-confirmed SARS-CoV-2 infection or an uninfected control (not recorded which). The sequenced sample was whole blood. The V and J genes are TRBV10-3 and TRBJ1-6; tentatively, D is TRBD1 (5 bases). The CDR3 bases are TGTGCCGTTATACAGGAACCCGGTTCACCCCTCCACTTT. It yields the protein CAVIQEPGSPLHF.